Following are 5 T cell receptor beta chains from one sample sequenced in a study of cytomegalovirus exposure and HLA in healthy donors. PCR amplification relied on 60 Vbeta primers (plus 13 Jbeta primers). Assay: immunoSEQ multiplex PCR; the TCRdb copy retains only in-frame clones and omits some. Of 140,000 to 150,000 clones listed, less than 9.5% are singletons. The sequencing sample was made of PBMCs. The receptors come from a male donor in good health and CMV-seronegative.

This clone was found a few times. This rearrangement joins TRBV6-1 to TRBJ1-1; 7 nucleotides match TRBD1. This CDR3 has 13 amino acids. Germline V gene lookup returns CDR1 MNHNS and CDR2 SASEGT. With 8 bases clipped from V and 2 bases from J, the junction kept 5 bases outside the gene matches. CDR3 protein: CASGRGANTEAFF. For the CDR3, the DNA is TGTGCCAGCGGCAGGGGGGCTAACACTGAAGCTTTCTTT.

This chain links TRBV6-5 with TRBJ2-5; a possible D gene is TRBD2 (6 bases). The assigned J gene may be wrong: the sequence end matches TRBJ2-7 better. CDR1 is MNHEY, CDR2 SVGAGI, per germline. The CDR3 length is 15 residues. In DNA, the CDR3 is TGTGCCAGCAGTTCCCTAGCGCGCGGGCTCTACGAGCAGTACTTC. Its protein product is CASSSLARGLYEQYF.

This clone was observed a few times. The chain combines TRBV29-1 with TRBJ2-7; a possible D gene is TRBD2 (6 bases). The CDR3 length is 12 residues. Germline-derived CDR1 and CDR2 are SQVTM and ANQGSEA. Deletions cut 3 bases from V and 3 bases from J, with 9 bases between. The CDR3 loop reads CSVEEGYYEQYF. CDR3 bases: TGCAGCGTTGAGGAGGGGTACTACGAGCAGTACTTC.

This clone was found a few times. The V gene is TRBV19, the J gene TRBJ1-1; possible D gene TRBD1, 6 bases. This CDR3 comprises 18 residues. Deletions cut 11 bases from V and 4 bases from J, with 32 bases between. Germline V gene data show CDR1 as LNHDA and CDR2 as SQIVND (reference sequence). Here the CDR3 reads CALLIYRGAGVGVTEAFF. In nucleotides, the CDR3 is TGTGCCCTCTTGATTTACCGGGGGGCAGGTGTTGGGGTCACTGAAGCTTTCTTT.

This clone was counted between two and nine times. The chain couples TRBV4-3 to TRBJ2-7; the D is unclear. Germline assignment: CDR1 LGHNA and CDR2 YSLEER. V was shortened by 5 bases and J by 0 bases, with 11 bases between the two germline ends. The CDR3 sequence is 14 residues long. The CDR3 sequence is CASSSEISSYEQYF. The CDR3 nucleotides read TGCGCCAGCAGCTCGGAGATTAGCTCCTACGAGCAGTACTTC.